The 18 T cell receptor beta chains below come from one sample, sequenced in a study of T-cell memory formation after mild COVID-19. TCRdb called the 5' RACE reads again in MiXCR, with one record for every CDR3 protein. Counted here are just over 400,000 distinct CDR3 sequences, 20% to 30% occurring once; the ten biggest clones make up less than 15%. The specimen was PBMCs or a T cell subset sorted from them (not recorded which). The source is an adult woman who had mild COVID-19 (a few samples of this study predate the infection). Cell type and time point are not known.

This clonotype came up a few times. This chain links TRBV5-6 with TRBJ2-3; D not resolved. Germline V lookup: CDR1 SGHDT, CDR2 YYEEEE. This CDR3 is 11 amino acids long. Trimming cost V 4 bases and J 8 bases, with 8 bases left between them. Here the CDR3 DNA reads TGTGCCAGCAGCATCGACGGTACGCAGTATTTT. This encodes CASSIDGTQYF.

The chain combines TRBV7-6 with TRBJ2-7; TRBD1 aligns across 9 bases. The germline gives CDR1 SGHVS, CDR2 FNYEAQ. There are 15 residues in the CDR3. The trim removed 3 bases at V and 3 bases at J, leaving 6 bases unmatched. The CDR3 DNA reads as TGTGCCAGCAGCTTGTTAGGGACAGGGAACTACGAGCAGTACTTC. This translates into CASSLLGTGNYEQYF.

V is TRBV11-2 and J is TRBJ2-5; TRBD2 matches 13 bases. The CDR3 sequence is 16 residues long. V was pared by 0 bases and J by 5 bases, with 3 bases of the junction left unmatched. Germline CDR1 reads SGHAT; CDR2 reads FQNNGV. As DNA, the CDR3 is TGTGCCAGCAGCTTAGATGGGACTAGCGGGGATGAGACCCAGTACTTC. Its translation: CASSLDGTSGDETQYF. The complete variable domain, with remaining parts taken from reference TRBV11-2 and TRBJ2-5, reads EAGVAQSPRYKIIEKRQSVAFWCNPISGHATLYWYQQILGQGPKLLIQFQNNGVVDDSQLPKDRFSAERLKGVDSTLKIQPAKLEDSAVYLCASSLDGTSGDETQYFGPGTRLLVL.

The V call is TRBV7-9, the J call TRBJ2-3; D unclear. The germline V gene has CDR1 SEHNR and CDR2 FQNEAQ (reference sequence). The V and J ends lost 5 bases and 4 bases respectively, with 16 bases between them. The CDR3 sequence is 15 residues long. The CDR3 region has the DNA TGTGCCAGCAGCCAGGCAGGCCAAGTTGCAGATACGCAGTATTTT. Translated: CASSQAGQVADTQYF.

This clonotype was seen a handful of times. The V call is TRBV6-2 or TRBV6-3, the J call TRBJ2-5, with 8 bases fitting TRBD1. The length of the CDR3 is 14 residues. Looked up from germline, CDR1 is MNHEY and CDR2 is SVGEGT. The trim removed 6 bases at V and 1 base at J, leaving 4 bases unmatched. The CDR3 region is CASRLGQGQETQYF. The CDR3 DNA is TGTGCCAGCAGACTTGGACAGGGCCAAGAGACCCAGTACTTC.

This clonotype was observed a handful of times. This rearrangement joins TRBV6-6 to TRBJ2-2; D gene unclear. Germline values: CDR1 MNHNY, CDR2 SVGAGI (reference sequence). There are 13 residues in the CDR3. The V end was cut by 6 bases, the J end by 11 bases, with 16 bases between. The DNA of the CDR3 is TGTGCCAGCAGCAAGACACCCCGTATAGAGCTGTTTTTT. Translating gives CASSKTPRIELFF.

This clonotype appeared a few times. V usage is TRBV2 and J usage is TRBJ2-7, with D possibly matching TRBD2 (5 bases). The CDR3 totals 12 residues. From germline, CDR1 is SNHLY and CDR2 FYNNEI. V dropped 3 bases and J dropped 6 bases, with 9 bases sitting between them. The CDR3 protein is CASSERVGEQYF. The CDR3 DNA is TGTGCCAGCAGTGAGAGGGTCGGCGAGCAGTACTTC. Variable domain in full (rest from reference TRBV2 and TRBJ2-7): EPEVTQTPSHQVTQMGQEVILRCVPISNHLYFYWYRQILGQKVEFLVSFYNNEISEKSEIFDDQFSVERPDGSNFTLKIRSTKLEDSAMYFCASSERVGEQYFGPGTRLTVT.

There are a few counts of this clonotype. The rearrangement uses TRBV3-1 and TRBJ2-7; TRBD2 aligns across 8 bases. Germline V CDR1 and CDR2: LGHDT, YNNKEL (reference sequence). After removal of 3 bases from V and 3 bases from J, the junction contained 10 bases not matched to a gene. This CDR3 is 16 amino acids long. The CDR3 nucleotides read TGTGCCAGCAGCCATGCCCCGGGAGGGCTCCGCTACGAGCAGTACTTC. Residues: CASSHAPGGLRYEQYF.

This rearrangement joins TRBV21-1 to TRBJ1-1. TRBV21-1 is noted as a pseudogene. This CDR3 comprises 14 residues. CDR3 nucleotides: TGTGCCAGCAGCAAAGCGATCGGGGAAACTGAAGCTTTCTTT. Residues: CASSKAIGETEAFF.

The rearrangement uses TRBV4-3 and TRBJ2-1; 7 bases line up with TRBD2. The CDR3 contains 16 residues. Germline-derived CDR1 and CDR2 are LGHNA and YSLEER. After removal of 4 bases from V and 2 bases from J, the junction contained 8 bases not matched to a gene. The CDR3 DNA follows: TGCGCCAGCAGCCCTCATGGTGCGGGGGCCTACAATGAGCAGTTCTTC. This codes for CASSPHGAGAYNEQFF.

The rearrangement joins TRBV19 to TRBJ1-2; weak D call: TRBD1 (5 bases). V was shortened by 10 bases and J by 4 bases, with 16 bases between the two germline ends. The CDR3 contains 13 residues. Per the germline V gene, CDR1 is LNHDA and CDR2 is SQIVND (reference sequence). The CDR3 region is CATLPAGSYGYTF. CDR3 DNA sequence: TGTGCCACCCTTCCAGCAGGGTCCTATGGCTACACCTTC.

There are a few counts of this clonotype. The genes are TRBV7-2 and TRBJ2-7; 9 nucleotides align to TRBD1. The CDR3 has 14 residues. Trimming at V came to 6 bases and at J to 6 bases, leaving 9 bases not matched to a gene. Germline V gene data show CDR1 as SGHTA and CDR2 as FQGNSA. The CDR3 DNA is TGTGCCAGCAGAACTACAGGGGGCAAGGGCGAGCAGTACTTC. It encodes CASRTTGGKGEQYF.

V and J are TRBV9 and TRBJ2-1; TRBD1 matches 9 bases. The CDR3 runs 15 residues. V dropped 2 bases and J dropped 3; count of bases not matched to a gene: 3. The germline CDR1 and CDR2 sequences are SGDLS and YYNGEE. The CDR3 bases are TGTGCCAGCAGCGTGTCGGGACAGGGCTACAATGAGCAGTTCTTC. This codes for CASSVSGQGYNEQFF.

The CDR3 coding sequence is TGCGCCAGCAGCTTGGACAGGGGAAACATTCAGTACTTC. Protein sequence: CASSLDRGNIQYF. The chain carries TRBV5-1 and TRBJ2-4; TRBD1 agrees at 7 bases. Germline loops: CDR1 SGHRS, CDR2 YFSETQ. Losses at the gene ends were 0 bases for V and 6 bases for J; bases not matched to a gene: 0. The CDR3 loop spans 13 amino acids.

This clonotype has more than one count but fewer than ten. V is TRBV27 and J is TRBJ1-2; a weak D match, TRBD1 (6 bases). V was clipped by 5 bases and J by 2 bases, with 12 bases between them. Looked up from germline, CDR1 is MNHEY and CDR2 is SMNVEV (reference sequence). This CDR3 contains 14 residues. The CDR3 sequence is CASSQGNINYGYTF. Here the CDR3 DNA reads TGTGCCAGCAGTCAGGGGAACATCAACTATGGCTACACCTTC.

In this sample, this clonotype turned up many times. Sequence at one end of the junction differs from germline and may be a read error. This sequence joins TRBV7-3 and TRBJ2-5; no clear D gene. Germline CDR1 is SGHTA and CDR2 is FQGTGA. This CDR3 has 13 residues. The CDR3 reads CASSRTSQETQYF. The DNA for the CDR3 is TGCGCCAGCAGTCGAACAAGCCAAGAGACCCAGTACTTC. The full variable domain, rest sourced from reference TRBV7-3 and TRBJ2-5, is GAGVSQTPSNKVTEKGKYVELRCDPISGHTALYWYRQSLGQGPEFLIYFQGTGAADDSGLPNDRFFAVRPEGSVSTLKIQRTERGDSAVYLCASSRTSQETQYFGPGTRLLVL.

This clonotype has a handful of counts. Here the CDR3 reads CASSLSGYQPQHF. The CDR3 DNA reads TGTGCCAGCAGTTTATCAGGGTATCAGCCCCAGCATTTT. This chain connects TRBV12-3 or TRBV12-4 to TRBJ1-5; the D gene is possibly TRBD1 (5 bases). Trimming took off 2 bases at V and 5 bases at J, with 7 bases between the two ends. The length of the CDR3 is 13 residues.

The chain has TRBV29-1 and TRBJ2-7; D perhaps matches TRBD2 (6 bases). The CDR3 consists of 13 residues. Germline-derived CDR1 and CDR2 are SQVTM and ANQGSEA. Trimming shortened V by 3 bases and J by 3 bases, and 12 bases separated the two germline ends. The DNA for the CDR3 is TGCAGCGTTGATGCGGGGTCAGGCTACGAGCAGTACTTC. This translates into CSVDAGSGYEQYF.